This TCR beta chain is drawn from a study of T cell changes during pregnancy in multiple sclerosis. There are 14 residues in the CDR3. V lost 7 bases and J 9 bases, leaving 19 bases between the germline ends. Germline values: CDR1 SNHLY, CDR2 FYNNEI. The repertoire was sequenced with immunoSEQ multiplex PCR; TCRdb's copy has only in-frame clones and lacks some. This sample has 30,000 or so clones; 88% occur once, and the top ten carry roughly 0.72%. Source: CD4+ T cells from peripheral blood mononuclear cells, taken in the first trimester of pregnancy. The chain combines TRBV2 with TRBJ2-1, with D tentatively TRBD2 (6 bases). This clonotype was sampled from a female donor in good health, enrolled as a control in a pregnancy study. The CDR3 sequence: CASNIGGGGGEQFF. Here the CDR3 DNA reads TGTGCCAGCAATATCGGAGGTGGGGGAGGTGAGCAGTTCTTC.